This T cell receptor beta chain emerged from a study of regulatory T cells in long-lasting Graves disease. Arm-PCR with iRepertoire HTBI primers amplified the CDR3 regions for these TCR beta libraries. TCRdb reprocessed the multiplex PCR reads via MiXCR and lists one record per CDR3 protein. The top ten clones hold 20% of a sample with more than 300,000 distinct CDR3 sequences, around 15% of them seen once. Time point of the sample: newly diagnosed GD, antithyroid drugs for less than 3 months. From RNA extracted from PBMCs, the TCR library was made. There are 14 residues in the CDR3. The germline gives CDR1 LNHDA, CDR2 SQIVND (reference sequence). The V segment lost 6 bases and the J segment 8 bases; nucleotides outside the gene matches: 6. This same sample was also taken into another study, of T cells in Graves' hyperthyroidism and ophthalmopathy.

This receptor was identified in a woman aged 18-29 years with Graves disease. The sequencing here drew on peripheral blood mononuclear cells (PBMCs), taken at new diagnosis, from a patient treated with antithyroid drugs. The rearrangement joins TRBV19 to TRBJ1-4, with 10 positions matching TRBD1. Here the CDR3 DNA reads TGTGCCAGTAGATCGGGACAGGGGACCGAAAAACTGTTTTTT. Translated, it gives CASRSGQGTEKLFF.